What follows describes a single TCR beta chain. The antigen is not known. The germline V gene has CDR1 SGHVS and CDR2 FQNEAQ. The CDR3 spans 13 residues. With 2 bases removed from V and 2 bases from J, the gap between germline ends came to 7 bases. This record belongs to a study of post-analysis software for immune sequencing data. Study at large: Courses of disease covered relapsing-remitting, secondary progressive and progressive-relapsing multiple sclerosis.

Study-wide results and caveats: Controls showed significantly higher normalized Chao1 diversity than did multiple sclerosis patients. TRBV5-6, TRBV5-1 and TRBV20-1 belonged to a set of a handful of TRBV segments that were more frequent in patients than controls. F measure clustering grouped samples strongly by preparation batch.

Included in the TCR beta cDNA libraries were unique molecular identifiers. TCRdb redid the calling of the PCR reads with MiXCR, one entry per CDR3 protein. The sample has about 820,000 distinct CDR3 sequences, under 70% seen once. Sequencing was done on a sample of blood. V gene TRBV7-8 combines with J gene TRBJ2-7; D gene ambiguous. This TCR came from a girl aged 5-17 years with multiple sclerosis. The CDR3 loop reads CASSLYSTYEQYF. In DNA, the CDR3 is TGTGCCAGCAGCTTATACAGCACCTACGAGCAGTACTTC.